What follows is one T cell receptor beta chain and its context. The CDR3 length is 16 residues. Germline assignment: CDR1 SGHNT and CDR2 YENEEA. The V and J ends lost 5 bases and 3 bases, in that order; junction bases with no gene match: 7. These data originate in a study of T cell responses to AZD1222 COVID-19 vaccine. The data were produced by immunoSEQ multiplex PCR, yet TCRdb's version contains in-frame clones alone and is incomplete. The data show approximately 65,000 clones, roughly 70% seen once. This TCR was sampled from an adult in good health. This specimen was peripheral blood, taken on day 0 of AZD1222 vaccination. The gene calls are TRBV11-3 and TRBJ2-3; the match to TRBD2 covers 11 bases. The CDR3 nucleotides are TGTGCCAGCAGCCCCGGGACTAGCGGATTTACAGATACGCAGTATTTT. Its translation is CASSPGTSGFTDTQYF.